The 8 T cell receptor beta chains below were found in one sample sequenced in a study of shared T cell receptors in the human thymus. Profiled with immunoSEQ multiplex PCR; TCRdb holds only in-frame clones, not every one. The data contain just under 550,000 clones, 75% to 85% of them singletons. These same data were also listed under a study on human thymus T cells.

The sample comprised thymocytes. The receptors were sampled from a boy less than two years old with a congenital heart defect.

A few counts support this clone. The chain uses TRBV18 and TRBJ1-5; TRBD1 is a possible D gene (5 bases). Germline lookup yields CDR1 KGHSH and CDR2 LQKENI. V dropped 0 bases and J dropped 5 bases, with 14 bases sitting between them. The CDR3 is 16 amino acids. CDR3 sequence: CASSPPGRAGYQPQHF. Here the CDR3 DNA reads TGTGCCAGCTCACCACCCGGCAGGGCGGGATATCAGCCCCAGCATTTT.

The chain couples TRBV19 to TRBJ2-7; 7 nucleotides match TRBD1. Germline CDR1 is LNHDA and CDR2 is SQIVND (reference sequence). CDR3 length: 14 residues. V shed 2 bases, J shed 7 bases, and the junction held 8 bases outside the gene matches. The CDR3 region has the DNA TGTGCCAGTAGTATACAAACGACAGGGTGGGAGCAGTACTTC. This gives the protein CASSIQTTGWEQYF. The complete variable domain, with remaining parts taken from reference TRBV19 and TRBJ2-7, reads DGGITQSPKYLFRKEGQNVTLSCEQNLNHDAMYWYRQDPGQGLRLIYYSQIVNDFQKGDIAEGYSVSREKKESFPLTVTSAQKNPTAFYLCASSIQTTGWEQYFGPGTRLTVT.

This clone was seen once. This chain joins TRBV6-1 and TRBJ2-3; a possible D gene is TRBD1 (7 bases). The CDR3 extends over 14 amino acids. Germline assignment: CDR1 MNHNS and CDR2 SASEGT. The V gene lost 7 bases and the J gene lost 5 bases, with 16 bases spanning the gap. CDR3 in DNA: TGTGCCAGCAAGAGACAGGGTAGCGGAGATACGCAGTATTTT. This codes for CASKRQGSGDTQYF.

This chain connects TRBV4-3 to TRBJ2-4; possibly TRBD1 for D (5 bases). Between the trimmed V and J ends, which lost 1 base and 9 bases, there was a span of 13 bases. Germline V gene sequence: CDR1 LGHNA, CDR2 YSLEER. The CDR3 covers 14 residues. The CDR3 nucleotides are TGCGCCAGCAGCCAAGCCCAGGGATCGGTCATTCAGTACTTC. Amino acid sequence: CASSQAQGSVIQYF.

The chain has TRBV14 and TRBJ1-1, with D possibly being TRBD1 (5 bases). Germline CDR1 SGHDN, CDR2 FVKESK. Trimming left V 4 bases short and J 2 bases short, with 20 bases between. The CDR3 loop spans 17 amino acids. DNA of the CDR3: TGTGCCAGCAGCCCTCACGGGAGGGGTAGGAAAAACACTGAAGCTTTCTTT. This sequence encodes CASSPHGRGRKNTEAFF.

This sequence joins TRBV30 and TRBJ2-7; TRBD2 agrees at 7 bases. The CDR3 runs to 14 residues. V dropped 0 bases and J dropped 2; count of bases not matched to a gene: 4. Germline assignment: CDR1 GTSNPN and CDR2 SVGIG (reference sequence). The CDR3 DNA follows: TGTGCCTGGAGTGTTAGCGGGCCTACCTACGAGCAGTACTTC. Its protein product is CAWSVSGPTYEQYF. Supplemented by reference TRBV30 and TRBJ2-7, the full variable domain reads SQTIHQWPATLVQPVGSPLSLECTVEGTSNPNLYWYRQAAGRGLQLLFYSVGIGQISSEVPQNLSASRPQDRQFILSSKKLLLSDSGFYLCAWSVSGPTYEQYFGPGTRLTVT.

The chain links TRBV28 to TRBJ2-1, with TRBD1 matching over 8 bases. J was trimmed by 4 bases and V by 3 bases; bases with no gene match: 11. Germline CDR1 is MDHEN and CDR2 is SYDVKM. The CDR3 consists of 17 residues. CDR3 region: CASSFCLPDRVYNEQFF. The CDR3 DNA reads TGTGCCAGCAGTTTTTGTTTGCCGGACAGGGTGTACAATGAGCAGTTCTTC.

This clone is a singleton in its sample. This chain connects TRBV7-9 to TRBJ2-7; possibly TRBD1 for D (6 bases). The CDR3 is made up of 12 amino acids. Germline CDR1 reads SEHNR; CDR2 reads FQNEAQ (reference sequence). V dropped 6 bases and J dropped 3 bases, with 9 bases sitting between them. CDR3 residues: CASSSGHYEQYF. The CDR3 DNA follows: TGTGCCAGCAGTTCGGGACACTACGAGCAGTACTTC.